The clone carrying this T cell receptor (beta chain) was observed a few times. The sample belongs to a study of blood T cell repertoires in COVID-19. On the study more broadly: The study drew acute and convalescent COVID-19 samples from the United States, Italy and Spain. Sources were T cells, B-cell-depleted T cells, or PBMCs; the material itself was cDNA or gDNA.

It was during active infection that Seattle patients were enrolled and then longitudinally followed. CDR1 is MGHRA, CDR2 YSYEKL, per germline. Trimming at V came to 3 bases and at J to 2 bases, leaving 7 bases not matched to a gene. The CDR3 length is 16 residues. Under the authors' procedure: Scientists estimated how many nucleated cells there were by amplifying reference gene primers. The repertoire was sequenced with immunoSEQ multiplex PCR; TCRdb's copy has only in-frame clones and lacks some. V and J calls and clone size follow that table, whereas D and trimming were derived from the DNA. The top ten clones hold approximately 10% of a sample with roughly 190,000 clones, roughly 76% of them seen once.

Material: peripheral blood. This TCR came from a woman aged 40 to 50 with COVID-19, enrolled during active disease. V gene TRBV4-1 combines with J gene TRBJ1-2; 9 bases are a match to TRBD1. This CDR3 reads CASSHDRGGINYGYTF. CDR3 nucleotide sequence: TGCGCCAGCAGCCATGACAGGGGGGGAATAAACTATGGCTACACCTTC.